The 18 T cell receptor beta chains given below trace back to one sample, sequenced in a study of T cells in Graves' hyperthyroidism and ophthalmopathy. RNA transcripts provided the source from which TCR beta CDR3 regions were amplified. An initial round of RT-PCR targeting the TCR CDR3 relied on the HTBI primer set. Each CDR3 protein is one row after TCRdb ran MiXCR on the multiplex PCR reads. Of almost 350,000 distinct CDR3 sequences listed, roughly 18% are singletons. What was sequenced was blood. Every receptor here comes from a woman aged 40 to 50 with Graves' ophthalmopathy.

This clonotype showed up many times. The V and J genes are TRBV15 and TRBJ2-5, with D perhaps being TRBD1 or TRBD2 (5 bases each). CDR1 and CDR2 from the germline V gene are LNHNV and YYDKDF (reference sequence). This CDR3 is built from 16 residues. Trimming took off 1 base at V and 4 bases at J, with 16 bases between the two ends. This CDR3 reads CATSRGAGQGSETQYF. For the CDR3, the DNA is TGTGCCACCAGCAGAGGGGCGGGCCAGGGATCAGAGACCCAGTACTTC. Full variable domain (remainder filled in from reference TRBV15 and TRBJ2-5): DAMVIQNPRYQVTQFGKPVTLSCSQTLNHNVMYWYQQKSSQAPKLLFHYYDKDFNNEADTPDNFQSRRPNTSFCFLDIRSPGLGDTAMYLCATSRGAGQGSETQYFGPGTRLLVL.

The CDR3 spells CASSLGGRAAGTDTQYF. CDR3 DNA sequence: TGTGCCAGCAGCTTAGGGGGAAGGGCGGCGGGCACAGATACGCAGTATTTT. This chain connects TRBV7-2 to TRBJ2-3; no clear D gene. Germline V lookup: CDR1 SGHTA, CDR2 FQGNSA. V was trimmed by 1 base and J by 1 base, leaving 15 bases between them. The CDR3 covers 17 residues.

This clonotype was counted a few times. A much larger clone lies one base from this, so it may be a read error. The chain uses TRBV4-1 and TRBJ1-1, with TRBD1 matching 7 bases. The CDR3 has 14 amino acids. The V gene's germline CDR1 is MGHRA and CDR2 YSYEKL. V lost 4 bases and J lost 5; bases outside the gene matches: 7. CDR3 in amino acids: CASSLTGAKTEAFF. The CDR3 DNA reads TGCGCCAGCAGCCTTACAGGGGCCAAGACTGAAGCTTTCTTT.

This clonotype was counted a few times. The CDR3 loop reads CASSYRGGTGNTIYF. The CDR3 DNA sequence: TGTGCCAGCAGTTACCGGGGAGGAACTGGAAACACCATATATTTT. The chain combines TRBV6-2 or TRBV6-3 with TRBJ1-3; D is ambiguous. There are 15 residues in the CDR3. V was shortened by 2 bases and J by 2 bases, with 10 bases between the two germline ends. CDR1 is MNHEY and CDR2 is SVGEGT in the germline V gene.

Many counts were recorded for this clonotype. The chain combines TRBV10-3 with TRBJ1-2, with D uncertain. The CDR3 is 13 residues long. Per the germline V gene, CDR1 is ENHRY and CDR2 is SYGVKD. V lost 3 bases, J lost 2 bases, and 7 bases lay in between. The CDR3 DNA sequence: TGTGCCATCAGTGACGCGGAGAACTATGGCTACACCTTC. This translates into CAISDAENYGYTF.

This clonotype was observed many times. The J gene is TRBJ1-1, the V gene TRBV27; D perhaps matches TRBD1 (6 bases). The CDR3 spans 15 residues. Trimming left V 6 bases short and J 4 bases short, with 18 bases between. The V gene's germline CDR1 is MNHEY and CDR2 SMNVEV (reference sequence). This CDR3 is CASRSGTQGGTEAFF. The CDR3, as DNA: TGTGCCAGCAGATCCGGGACTCAAGGGGGCACTGAAGCTTTCTTT.

V gene TRBV5-1 combines with J gene TRBJ2-5; 7 bases map to TRBD2. V trimming: 4 bases; J trimming: 1 base; junction bases outside the gene matches: 7. This CDR3 is built from 15 residues. Germline values: CDR1 SGHRS, CDR2 YFSETQ. For the CDR3, the DNA is TGCGCCAGCAGCACCCCGGGGGGTATCCAAGAGACCCAGTACTTC. Residues: CASSTPGGIQETQYF. Variable domain in full (rest from reference TRBV5-1 and TRBJ2-5): KAGVTQTPRYLIKTRGQQVTLSCSPISGHRSVSWYQQTPGQGLQFLFEYFSETQRNKGNFPGRFSGRQFSNSRSEMNVSTLELGDSALYLCASSTPGGIQETQYFGPGTRLLVL.

The gene calls are TRBV19 and TRBJ2-2; D might be TRBD1 (6 bases). With 4 bases removed from V and 4 bases from J, the gap between germline ends came to 7 bases. Germline lookup yields CDR1 LNHDA and CDR2 SQIVND (reference sequence). The CDR3 covers 13 residues. The CDR3 reads CASSKGGTGELFF. The CDR3 region has the DNA TGTGCCAGTAGTAAAGGGGGCACCGGGGAGCTGTTTTTT. The variable domain in full, with the rest retrieved from reference TRBV19 and TRBJ2-2, is DGGITQSPKYLFRKEGQNVTLSCEQNLNHDAMYWYRQDPGQGLRLIYYSQIVNDFQKGDIAEGYSVSREKKESFPLTVTSAQKNPTAFYLCASSKGGTGELFFGEGSRLTVL.

This clonotype was seen many times. The chain employs TRBV14 and TRBJ1-1; no definite D call. This CDR3 spans 12 amino acids. Germline CDR1 reads SGHDN; CDR2 reads FVKESK. V dropped 0 bases and J dropped 11 bases, with 10 bases sitting between them. The CDR3 here is CASSQEGQAAFF. CDR3 bases: TGTGCCAGCAGCCAAGAAGGGCAAGCGGCTTTCTTT.

The table lists this clonotype with many counts. A much larger clone differs from this one at a single base, so this may be a read error. The CDR3: CASSEELQIPGSTIYF. CDR3 coding DNA: TGTGCCAGCAGTGAAGAACTACAGATCCCTGGCAGCACCATATATTTT. The genes are TRBV6-1 and TRBJ1-3; D remains unclear. V lost 1 base to trimming and J lost 9 bases, with 19 bases between them. Per the germline V gene, CDR1 is MNHNS and CDR2 is SASEGT. The CDR3 runs to 16 residues.

Many counts were recorded for this clonotype. This chain uses TRBV7-8 with TRBJ1-2; perhaps TRBD1 as D (6 bases). The V end was cut by 0 bases, the J end by 8 bases, with 16 bases between. The germline V gene encodes CDR1 SGHVS and CDR2 FQNEAQ. The CDR3 contains 15 residues. Here the CDR3 DNA reads TGTGCCAGCAGCTTAGCGAACCACAGGGCCCGAGGCTACACCTTC. The encoded protein is CASSLANHRARGYTF. The full variable domain, its missing parts supplied by reference TRBV7-8 and TRBJ1-2, is GAGVSQSPRYKVAKRGQDVALRCDPISGHVSLFWYQQALGQGPEFLTYFQNEAQLDKSGLPSDRFFAERPEGSVSTLKIQRTQQEDSAVYLCASSLANHRARGYTFGSGTRLTVV.

The rearrangement joins TRBV7-2 to TRBJ2-6; TRBD2 agrees at 7 bases. The CDR3 runs to 18 residues. Trimming cost V 6 bases and J 0 bases; bases outside gene matches: 11. Germline V CDR1 and CDR2: SGHTA, FQGNSA. CDR3 DNA sequence: TGTGCCAGCAGGTTCAGCGGGGTAGACCTCTCTGGGGCCAACGTCCTGACTTTC. It codes for CASRFSGVDLSGANVLTF.

This clonotype was seen many times. V is TRBV19 and J is TRBJ2-5; a possible D gene is TRBD1 (5 bases). The CDR3 has 14 residues. V was pared by 6 bases and J by 1 base, with 12 bases between. Germline V gene sequence: CDR1 LNHDA, CDR2 SQIVND (reference sequence). CDR3 bases: TGTGCCAGTAGAAAATGGGGCTTCCAAGAGACCCAGTACTTC. Amino acid sequence: CASRKWGFQETQYF.

This clonotype was counted ten times or more. The chain links TRBV30 to TRBJ2-2; no clear D gene. This CDR3 spans 13 amino acids. Germline V lookup: CDR1 GTSNPN, CDR2 SVGIG (reference sequence). The V and J ends lost 0 bases and 6 bases respectively, with 8 bases between them. CDR3 sequence: CAWSVGRAGELFF. The CDR3 DNA sequence: TGTGCCTGGAGTGTAGGCCGGGCCGGGGAGCTGTTTTTT.

In its sample, this clonotype was seen many times. The rearrangement uses TRBV28 and TRBJ1-5; D is unclear. The CDR3 contains 14 residues. With 4 bases removed from V and 8 bases from J, the gap between germline ends came to 15 bases. CDR1 and CDR2 from the germline V gene are MDHEN and SYDVKM. This CDR3 reads CASSWEVGVEPQHF. DNA of the CDR3: TGTGCCAGCAGTTGGGAAGTTGGTGTTGAGCCCCAGCATTTT.

This clonotype has a count of ten or more. The chain uses TRBV28 and TRBJ2-7, with 9 bases lining up with TRBD2. The CDR3 runs to 15 residues. The V segment lost 6 bases and the J segment 2 bases; nucleotides outside the gene matches: 8. Germline V gene data show CDR1 as MDHEN and CDR2 as SYDVKM. The CDR3 is CASRRSAGGTYEQYF. CDR3 sequence (DNA): TGTGCCAGCAGGAGATCAGCGGGAGGAACCTACGAGCAGTACTTC.

This clonotype was observed many times. V gene TRBV28 combines with J gene TRBJ1-5, with TRBD1 matching 7 bases. CDR3 length: 16 residues. The V segment lost 5 bases and the J segment 0 bases; nucleotides outside the gene matches: 7. Germline V gene data show CDR1 as MDHEN and CDR2 as SYDVKM. Here the CDR3 reads CASSTTGEGSNQPQHF. The CDR3 DNA is TGTGCCAGCAGTACCACAGGGGAGGGTAGCAATCAGCCCCAGCATTTT.

In this sample, this clonotype turned up many times. The chain carries TRBV6-2 or TRBV6-3 and TRBJ2-2; D perhaps matches TRBD1 (7 bases). Germline assignment: CDR1 MNHEY and CDR2 SVGEGT. The CDR3 is 20 amino acids. Trimming shortened V by 4 bases and J by 1 base, and 25 bases separated the two germline ends. The CDR3, as DNA: TGTGCCAGCAGTTCCTCGGTCCCGCGGGGTCGGACAGGGAACACCGGGGAGCTGTTTTTT. Residues: CASSSSVPRGRTGNTGELFF.